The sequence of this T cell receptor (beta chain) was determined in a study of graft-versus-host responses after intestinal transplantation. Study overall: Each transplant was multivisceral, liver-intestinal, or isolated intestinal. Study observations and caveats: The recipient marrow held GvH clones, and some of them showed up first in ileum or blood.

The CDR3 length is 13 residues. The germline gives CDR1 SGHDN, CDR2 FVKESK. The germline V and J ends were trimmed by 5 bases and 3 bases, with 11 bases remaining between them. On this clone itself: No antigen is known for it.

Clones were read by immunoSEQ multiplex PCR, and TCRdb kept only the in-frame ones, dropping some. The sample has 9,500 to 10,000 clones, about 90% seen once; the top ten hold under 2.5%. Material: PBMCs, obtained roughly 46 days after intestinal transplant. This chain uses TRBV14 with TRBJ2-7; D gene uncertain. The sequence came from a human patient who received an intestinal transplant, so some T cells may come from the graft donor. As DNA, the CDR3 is TGTGCCAGCAGCGCGCCGCTAGGCTACGAGCAGTACTTC. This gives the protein CASSAPLGYEQYF.